Reported below is one T cell receptor (beta chain). The target antigen is unknown. Next came a second PCR, run for about 7 to 12 cycles, which used a sample-barcoded 5' primer along with a J-beta primer mix. Every molecule of cDNA carried a tag from a template-switch adaptor with 12 random nucleotides. TCRdb re-analysed the 5' RACE reads in MiXCR, keeping a single row per CDR3 protein. The sample records approximately 1.5 million distinct CDR3 sequences, about 35% being singletons. The data were obtained in a study of blood T cells in healthy people across ages. General study results and limits: Naive T cell percentage strongly correlated with TCR beta diversity. Greater diversity and more naive CD4+ cells were seen in long-lived donors than in aged donors.

Trimming took off 4 bases at V and 4 bases at J, with 16 bases between the two ends. The CDR3 runs to 15 residues. Germline V gene sequence: CDR1 PRHDT, CDR2 FYEKMQ (reference sequence). Each donor's blood draw was roughly 9.5 milliliters of peripheral blood. Input material: blood. The source is a woman under 40 in good health. The chain has TRBV13 and TRBJ1-2; D is undetermined. Written as DNA, the CDR3 is TGTGCCAGCAGCTCGACCCTGGACGGTACCTATGGCTACACCTTC. It encodes CASSSTLDGTYGYTF.